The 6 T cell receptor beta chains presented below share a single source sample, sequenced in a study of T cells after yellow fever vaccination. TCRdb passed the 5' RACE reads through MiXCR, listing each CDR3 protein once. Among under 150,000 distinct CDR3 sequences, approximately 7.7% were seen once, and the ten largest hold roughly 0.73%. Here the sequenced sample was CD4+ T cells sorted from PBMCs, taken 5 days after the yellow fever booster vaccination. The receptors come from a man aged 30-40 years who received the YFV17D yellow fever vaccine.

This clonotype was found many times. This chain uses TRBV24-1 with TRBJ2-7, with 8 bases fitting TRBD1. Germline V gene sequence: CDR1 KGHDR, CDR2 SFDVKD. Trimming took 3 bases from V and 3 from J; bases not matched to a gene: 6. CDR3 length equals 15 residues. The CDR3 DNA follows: TGTGCCACCAGTGATCCCCAGGACAGGGTCTACGAGCAGTACTTC. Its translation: CATSDPQDRVYEQYF.

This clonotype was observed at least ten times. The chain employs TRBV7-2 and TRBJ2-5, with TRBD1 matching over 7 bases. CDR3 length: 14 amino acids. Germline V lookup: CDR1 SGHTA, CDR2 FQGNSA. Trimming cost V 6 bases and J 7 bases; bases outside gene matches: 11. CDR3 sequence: CASRARQGSMTQYF. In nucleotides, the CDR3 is TGTGCCAGCAGAGCTCGACAGGGATCAATGACCCAGTACTTC.

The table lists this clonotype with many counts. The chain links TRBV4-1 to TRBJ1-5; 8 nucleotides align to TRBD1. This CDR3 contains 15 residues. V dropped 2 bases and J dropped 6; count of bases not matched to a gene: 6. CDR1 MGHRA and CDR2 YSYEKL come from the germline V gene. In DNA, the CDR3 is TGCGCCAGCAGCCAAAAGCCAGGGGGCACTCAGCCCCAGCATTTT. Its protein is CASSQKPGGTQPQHF.

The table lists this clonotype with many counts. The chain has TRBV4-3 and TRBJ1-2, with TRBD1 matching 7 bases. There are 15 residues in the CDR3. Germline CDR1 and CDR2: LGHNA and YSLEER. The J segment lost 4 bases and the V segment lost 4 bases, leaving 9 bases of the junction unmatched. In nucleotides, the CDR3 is TGCGCCAGCAGCCCAGGGGGGGGAGGATTCTATGGCTACACCTTC. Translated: CASSPGGGGFYGYTF.

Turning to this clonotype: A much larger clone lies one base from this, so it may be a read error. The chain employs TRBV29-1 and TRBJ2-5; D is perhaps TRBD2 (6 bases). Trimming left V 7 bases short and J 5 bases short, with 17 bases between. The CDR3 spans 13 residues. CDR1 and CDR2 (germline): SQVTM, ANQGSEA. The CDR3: CSAAGTGHETQYF. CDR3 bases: TGCAGCGCCGCGGGGACTGGCCATGAGACCCAGTACTTC. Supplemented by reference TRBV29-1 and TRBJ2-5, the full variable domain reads SAVISQKPSRDICQRGTSLTIQCQVDSQVTMMFWYRQQPGQSLTLIATANQGSEATYESGFVIDKFPISRPNLTFSTLTVSNMSPEDSSIYLCSAAGTGHETQYFGPGTRLLVL.

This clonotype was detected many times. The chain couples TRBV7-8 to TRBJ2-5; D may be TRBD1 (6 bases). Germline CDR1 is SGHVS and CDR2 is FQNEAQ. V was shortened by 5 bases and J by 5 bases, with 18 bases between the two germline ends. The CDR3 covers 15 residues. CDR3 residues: CASSRGADRVETQYF. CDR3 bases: TGTGCCAGCAGCCGTGGAGCGGACAGAGTGGAGACCCAGTACTTC.